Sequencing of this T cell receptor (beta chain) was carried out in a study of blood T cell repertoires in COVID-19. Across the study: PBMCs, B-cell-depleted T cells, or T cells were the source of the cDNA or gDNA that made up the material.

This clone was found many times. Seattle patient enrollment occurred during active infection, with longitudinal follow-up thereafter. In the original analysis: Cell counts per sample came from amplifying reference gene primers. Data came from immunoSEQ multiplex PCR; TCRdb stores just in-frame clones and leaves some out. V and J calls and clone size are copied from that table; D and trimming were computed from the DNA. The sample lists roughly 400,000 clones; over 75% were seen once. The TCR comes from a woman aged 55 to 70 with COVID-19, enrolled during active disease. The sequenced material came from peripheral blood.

CDR3 DNA: TGTGCCAGCATGGCGGCAAATTCACCCCTCCACTTT. Amino acids: CASMAANSPLHF. J is TRBJ1-6 and V is TRBV27; D unclear. This CDR3 has 12 residues. V shed 7 bases and J shed 7 bases, with 8 bases lying between them. Germline V gene lookup returns CDR1 MNHEY and CDR2 SMNVEV (reference sequence).